This TCR beta chain was captured in a study of blood T cells in healthy people across ages (dated by TCRdb to between 2015 and 2016). About the investigation overall: In model experiments, roughly one uniquely barcoded TCR beta cDNA molecule per two T cells was captured by template switching. To avoid experimental bias, donors of different ages were randomly spread across the sequencing lanes. Donors were grouped into four age groups: young (average roughly 16 years), middle-aged (about 38), aged (around 62) and long-lived (over 80). Two additional independent replicas of 1 million unique cDNA reads from the same blood draw were analyzed for two donors (one aged 18 to 29 and one aged 80 or older). Using deep sequencing normalized with unique cDNA molecular identifiers, the study measured how TCR beta repertoire diversity changes with age.

Trimming at the junction amounts to 0 bases on V and 6 bases on J, and the germline ends lie 3 bases apart. CDR1 and CDR2, looked up from the germline V gene, are SGDLS and YYNGEE. The CDR3 contains 11 residues, cysteine and phenylalanine counted. Here the CDR3 DNA is all that survives: 33 bases in frame from base 1. Library generation was performed with 5' RACE. Sequenced on an Illumina HiSeq 2500. A second roughly 6 to 12 cycle PCR used a sample-barcoded 5' primer and a J-beta primer mix. A template-switch 5' adaptor carrying 12 random nucleotides introduced a unique molecular identifier onto each TCR beta cDNA molecule. Each sample yielded at least 2.5 million CDR3-containing paired-end reads. First-strand cDNA synthesis was performed from all RNA using the Mint cDNA synthesis kit, with priming by a TRBC-specific oligonucleotide. Following uracil-DNA glycosylase treatment, all cDNA underwent a first 18-cycle PCR with the universal primers M1SS and BC2_uni_R. The original methods were these. Normalization of each sample was performed by random selection of 1 million high-quality reads, each carrying a distinct molecular identifier. Instead of being binned into consensus sequences, reads that shared molecular identifiers were thrown out. MiTCR, run with a Q25 quality threshold and the strictest error-elimination algorithm, handled CDR3 identification, clonotype clustering and error correction. A nonparametric unseen species model using Euler transformation provided a lower-bound estimate of total TCR beta diversity. TCRdb redid the processing of the public reads, applying fastp at Q25 and MiXCR, and retained in-frame beta chains. Each CDR3 protein appears once, grouped with its most common genes and DNA. V and J calls and clone size were set by TCRdb, not the authors. The sample profile shows 600,000 to 1,000,000 distinct CDR3 sequences; nearly 60% of them were found once. Of the sample, 22% is held by the ten largest clones.

Results the study describes overall, beyond this receptor: Estimates of total diversity from one million sequenced T cells were regarded as lower bounds and underestimates. As age increased, observed TCR beta diversity per million T cells dropped in a roughly linear way, and a significant reduction was already evident by age about 36. A strong correlation was found between observed TCR beta diversity and the percentage of naive T cells measured by flow cytometry. Compared with the aged group, more naive CD4+ T cells, fewer expanded clones and increased TCR diversity were shown by the long-lived group, suggesting age selection. Because donor CMV infection status was unknown, age-related changes in expanded clonotypes were potentially confounded. Because profiling used bulk unsorted PBMCs, naive and antigen-experienced compartments could not be compared conclusively.

Systemically healthy Caucasian individuals from Russia, 35 to 40 in total and aged roughly 6 to 100 years, were included as donors. Approximately 9 milliliters of peripheral blood were collected from each donor into EDTA-treated Vacutainer tubes. Ficoll-Paque density-gradient centrifugation was used to isolate PBMCs, with at least 6.5 million per sample. Total RNA was extracted from PBMCs with Trizol reagent, with at least 6 micrograms obtained per sample. For every donor, flow cytometry on a PBMC aliquot measured the percentage of naive CD45RAhigh/CD27high T cells. With respect to this clonotype: Its antigen has not been determined. Base qualities are not at hand, and no much larger clone is one base apart.

This TCR was sampled from a man aged 25-40 years in good health. The chain couples TRBV9 to TRBJ2-5, with the D segment identity uncertain. Source material: blood. In nucleotides, the sequence is TGTGCCAGCAGCGTAGATAAGACCCAGTACTTC. The translation is CASSVDKTQYF.